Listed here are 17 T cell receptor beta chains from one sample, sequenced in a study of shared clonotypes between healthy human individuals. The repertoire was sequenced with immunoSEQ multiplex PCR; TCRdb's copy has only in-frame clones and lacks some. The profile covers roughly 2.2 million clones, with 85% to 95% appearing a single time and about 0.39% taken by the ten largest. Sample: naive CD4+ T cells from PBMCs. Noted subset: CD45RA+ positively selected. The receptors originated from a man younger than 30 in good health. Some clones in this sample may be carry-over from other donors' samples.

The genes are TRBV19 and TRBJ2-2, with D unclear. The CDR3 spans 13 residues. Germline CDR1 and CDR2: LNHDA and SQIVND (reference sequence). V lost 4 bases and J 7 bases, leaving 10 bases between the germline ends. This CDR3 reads CASSSGPGGELFF. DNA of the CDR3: TGTGCCAGTAGTAGCGGACCAGGCGGGGAGCTGTTTTTT.

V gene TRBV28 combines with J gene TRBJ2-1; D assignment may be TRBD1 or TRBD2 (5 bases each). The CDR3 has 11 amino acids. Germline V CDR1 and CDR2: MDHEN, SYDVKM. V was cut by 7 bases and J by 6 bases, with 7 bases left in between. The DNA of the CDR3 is TGTGCCAGCATGGGGGTCAATGAGCAGTTCTTC. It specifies CASMGVNEQFF.

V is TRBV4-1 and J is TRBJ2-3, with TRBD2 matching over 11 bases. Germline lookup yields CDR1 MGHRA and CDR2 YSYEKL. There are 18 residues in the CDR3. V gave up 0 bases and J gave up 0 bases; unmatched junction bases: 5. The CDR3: CASSQESLAGGSTDTQYF. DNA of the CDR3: TGCGCCAGCAGCCAAGAGAGTCTAGCGGGAGGAAGCACAGATACGCAGTATTTT.

In DNA, the CDR3 is TGTGCCAGCACCTGGGGGGGGACTTCTCCCAACTATGGCTACACCTTC. This translates into CASTWGGTSPNYGYTF. This rearrangement joins TRBV2 to TRBJ1-2; D might be TRBD1 (5 bases). This CDR3 has 16 amino acids. Germline V gives CDR1 SNHLY, CDR2 FYNNEI. Between the trimmed V and J ends, which lost 7 bases and 2 bases, there was a span of 20 bases.

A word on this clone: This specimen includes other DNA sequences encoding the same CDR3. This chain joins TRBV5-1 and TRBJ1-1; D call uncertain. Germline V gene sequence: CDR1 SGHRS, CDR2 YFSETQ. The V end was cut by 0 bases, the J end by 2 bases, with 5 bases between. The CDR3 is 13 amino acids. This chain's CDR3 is CASSLDTNTEAFF. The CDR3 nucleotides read TGCGCCAGCAGCTTGGACACAAACACTGAAGCTTTCTTT.

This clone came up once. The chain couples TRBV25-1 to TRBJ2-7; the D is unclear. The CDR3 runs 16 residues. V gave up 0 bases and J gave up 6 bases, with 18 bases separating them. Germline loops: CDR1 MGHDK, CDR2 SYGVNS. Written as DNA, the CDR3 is TGTGCCAGCAGTGAATATACCCCCGGTATCGCCGGCGAGCAGTACTTC. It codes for CASSEYTPGIAGEQYF.

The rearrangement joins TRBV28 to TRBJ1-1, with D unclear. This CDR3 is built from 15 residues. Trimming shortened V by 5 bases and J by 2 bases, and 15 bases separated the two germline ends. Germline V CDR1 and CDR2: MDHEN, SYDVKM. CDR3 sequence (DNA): TGTGCCAGCAGTCGACCTCTTGCCCAAAACACTGAAGCTTTCTTT. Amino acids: CASSRPLAQNTEAFF.

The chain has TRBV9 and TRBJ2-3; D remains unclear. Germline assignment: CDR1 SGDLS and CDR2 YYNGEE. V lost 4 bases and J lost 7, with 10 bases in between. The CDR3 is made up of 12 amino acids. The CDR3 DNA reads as TGTGCCAGCAGCCCCAGAACAAATACGCAGTATTTT. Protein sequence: CASSPRTNTQYF.

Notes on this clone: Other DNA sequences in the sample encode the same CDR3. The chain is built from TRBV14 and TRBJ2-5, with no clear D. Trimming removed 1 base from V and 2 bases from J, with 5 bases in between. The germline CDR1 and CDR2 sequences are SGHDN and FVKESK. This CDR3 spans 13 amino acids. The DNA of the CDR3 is TGTGCCAGCAGCCAAGGACGGCAAGAGACCCAGTACTTC. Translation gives CASSQGRQETQYF.

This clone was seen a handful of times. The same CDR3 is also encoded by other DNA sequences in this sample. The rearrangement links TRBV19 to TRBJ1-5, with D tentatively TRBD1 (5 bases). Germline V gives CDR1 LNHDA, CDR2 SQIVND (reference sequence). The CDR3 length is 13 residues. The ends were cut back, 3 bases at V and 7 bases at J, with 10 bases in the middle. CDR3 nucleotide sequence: TGTGCCAGTAGTATTCTGCGGGACCAGCCCCAGCATTTT. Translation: CASSILRDQPQHF. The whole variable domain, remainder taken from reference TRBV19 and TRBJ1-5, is DGGITQSPKYLFRKEGQNVTLSCEQNLNHDAMYWYRQDPGQGLRLIYYSQIVNDFQKGDIAEGYSVSREKKESFPLTVTSAQKNPTAFYLCASSILRDQPQHFGDGTRLSIL.

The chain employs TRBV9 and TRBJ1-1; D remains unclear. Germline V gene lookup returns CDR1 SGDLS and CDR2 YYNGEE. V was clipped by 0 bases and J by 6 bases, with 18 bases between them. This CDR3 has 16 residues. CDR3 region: CASSVVPFRSSAEAFF. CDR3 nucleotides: TGTGCCAGCAGCGTAGTACCGTTTCGGAGTTCGGCTGAAGCTTTCTTT.

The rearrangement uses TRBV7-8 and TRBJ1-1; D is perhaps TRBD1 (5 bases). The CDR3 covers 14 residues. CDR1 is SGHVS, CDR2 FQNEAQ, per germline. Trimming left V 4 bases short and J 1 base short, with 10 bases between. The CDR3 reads CASSSGVRNTEAFF. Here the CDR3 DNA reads TGTGCCAGCAGCTCGGGGGTGAGGAACACTGAAGCTTTCTTT.

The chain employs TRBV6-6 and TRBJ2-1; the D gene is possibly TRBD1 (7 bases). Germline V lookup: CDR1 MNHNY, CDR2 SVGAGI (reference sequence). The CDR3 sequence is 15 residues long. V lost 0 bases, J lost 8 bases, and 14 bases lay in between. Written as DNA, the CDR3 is TGTGCCAGCAGTTACTCGGAGGGGGCTAATTATGAGCAGTTCTTC. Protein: CASSYSEGANYEQFF.

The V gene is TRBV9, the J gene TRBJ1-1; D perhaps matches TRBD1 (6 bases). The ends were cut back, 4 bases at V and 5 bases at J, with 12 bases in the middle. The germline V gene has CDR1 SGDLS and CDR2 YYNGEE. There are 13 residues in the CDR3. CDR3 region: CASSPAGATEAFF. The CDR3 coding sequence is TGTGCCAGCAGCCCAGCGGGGGCTACTGAAGCTTTCTTT.

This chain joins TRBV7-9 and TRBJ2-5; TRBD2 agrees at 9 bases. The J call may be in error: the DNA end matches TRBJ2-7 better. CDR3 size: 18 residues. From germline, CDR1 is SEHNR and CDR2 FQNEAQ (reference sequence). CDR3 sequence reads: CASSRGVAGAKVAYEQYF. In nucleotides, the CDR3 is TGTGCCAGCAGTCGTGGGGTAGCGGGAGCCAAGGTAGCCTACGAGCAGTACTTC.

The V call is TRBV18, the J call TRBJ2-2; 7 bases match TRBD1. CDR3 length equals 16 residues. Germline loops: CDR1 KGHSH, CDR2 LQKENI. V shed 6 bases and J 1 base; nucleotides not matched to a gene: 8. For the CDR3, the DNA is TGTGCCAGCTCTCTTAAGGGGACAGTGAACACCGGGGAGCTGTTTTTT. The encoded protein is CASSLKGTVNTGELFF.

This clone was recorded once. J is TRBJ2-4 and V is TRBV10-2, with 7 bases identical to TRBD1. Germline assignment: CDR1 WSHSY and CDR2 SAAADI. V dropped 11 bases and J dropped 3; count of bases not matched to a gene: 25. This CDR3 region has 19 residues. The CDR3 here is CAALTSGEGAEKSKNIQYF. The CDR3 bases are TGCGCCGCACTGACTTCTGGAGAGGGGGCGGAGAAAAGCAAAAACATTCAGTACTTC.